This T cell receptor beta chain was documented in a study of Ad26.COV2.S vaccination and SARS-CoV-2 variants. In the study overall: Each vaccinee took Ad26.COV2.S intramuscularly, once or twice 56 days apart.

Treatment reported: about 20 received Ad26.COV2.S at low or high dose, single or two shots; 5 received placebo; per-sample allocation not given. The samples date from day 63 after the first vaccine or placebo injection. This table comes from immunoSEQ multiplex PCR, and its TCRdb copy is limited to in-frame clones, with some not included. The repertoire holds a few hundred thousand clones, with about 83% as singletons. This sequence was found in a person aged 18-65 years who received the Ad26.COV2.S COVID-19 vaccine or a placebo. The sample consisted of peripheral blood, taken in a trial of Ad26.COV2.S vaccine versus placebo.

CDR3 bases: TGTGCCAGCAGCTTCGACAGGGGATTTTGGGAGCCCCAGCATTTT. Encoded protein: CASSFDRGFWEPQHF. The chain couples TRBV7-2 to TRBJ1-5; 8 bases are a match to TRBD1. V shed 3 bases, J shed 8 bases, and the junction held 9 bases outside the gene matches. The germline CDR1 and CDR2 sequences are SGHTA and FQGNSA. The CDR3 is 15 amino acids.